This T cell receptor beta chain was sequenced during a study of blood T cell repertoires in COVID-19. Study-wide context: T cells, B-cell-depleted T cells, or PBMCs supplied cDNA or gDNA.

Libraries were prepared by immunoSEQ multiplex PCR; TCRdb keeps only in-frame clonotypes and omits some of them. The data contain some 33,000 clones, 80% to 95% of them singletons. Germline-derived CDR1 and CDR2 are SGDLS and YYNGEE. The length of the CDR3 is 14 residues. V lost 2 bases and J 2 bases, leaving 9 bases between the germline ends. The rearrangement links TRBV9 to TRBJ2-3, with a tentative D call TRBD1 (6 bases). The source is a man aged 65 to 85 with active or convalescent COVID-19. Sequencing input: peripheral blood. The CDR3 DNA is TGTGCCAGCAGCGTGAGACAGGTCACAGATACGCAGTATTTT. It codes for CASSVRQVTDTQYF.